This T cell receptor (beta chain) appears in the sequencing data of a study of cytomegalovirus exposure and HLA in healthy donors. Whole-study findings and limits: It was around 160 TCR beta chains that were listed as cytomegalovirus-associated. Compared with the roughly 700-donor mean, an Asian-associated ancestry cluster reportedly had fewer N-insertions, according to a later analysis. The authors reported that TCR beta sequences could predict HLA-A and HLA-B alleles. These predictions were accurate for most subjects in the first cohort.

Worth noting for this clone: Its specificity is not known.

V was cut by 1 base and J by 3 bases, with 10 bases left in between. Germline lookup yields CDR1 SEHNR and CDR2 FQNEAQ (reference sequence). This CDR3 has 14 residues. The PCR contained 60 Vbeta and 13 Jbeta primers. Original processing notes: Later analysis identified tens of millions of unique TCR beta chains, around 10 million shared. The data were produced by immunoSEQ multiplex PCR, yet TCRdb's version contains in-frame clones alone and is incomplete. V and J calls and clone size follow that table, whereas D and trimming were derived from the DNA. This table has roughly 110,000 clones, over 65% appearing once.

The sample was PBMCs. The receptor was isolated from a woman aged 35 to 49 in good health and CMV-seropositive. J is TRBJ2-7 and V is TRBV7-9, with D hard to call. CDR3 residues: CASSLGSESYEQYF. As DNA, the CDR3 is TGTGCCAGCAGCTTAGGGTCGGAGAGCTACGAGCAGTACTTC.